The 8 T cell receptor beta chains below come from one sample, sequenced in a study of regulatory dendritic cells for organ transplantation. Here immunoSEQ multiplex PCR was the method, and the copy in TCRdb shows in-frame clones only, minus some. The sample includes tens of thousands of clones, around nine tenths seen only once; the top ten take approximately 0.11%. The sample was naive CD8+ T cells from blood. Described subset: CD45RA+ naive T cells. All receptors come from a human donor in good health.

The rearrangement links TRBV7-9 to TRBJ2-1; unclear D gene. This CDR3 is 14 amino acids long. Per germline, CDR1 SEHNR and CDR2 FQNEAQ (reference sequence). The V and J ends lost 5 bases and 2 bases respectively, with 10 bases between them. This CDR3 reads CASSSRHTYNEQFF. CDR3 sequence (DNA): TGTGCCAGCAGCAGCCGACATACCTACAATGAGCAGTTCTTC. Full variable domain (outside the CDR3, taken from reference TRBV7-9 and TRBJ2-1): DTGVSQNPRHKITKRGQNVTFRCDPISEHNRLYWYRQTLGQGPEFLTYFQNEAQLEKSRLLSDRFSAERPKGSFSTLEIQRTEQGDSAMYLCASSSRHTYNEQFFGPGTRLTVL.

The chain uses TRBV9 and TRBJ2-3; D gene unclear. Trimming left V 3 bases short and J 6 bases short, with 14 bases between. Germline loops: CDR1 SGDLS, CDR2 YYNGEE. CDR3 length: 14 amino acids. CDR3 nucleotides: TGTGCCAGCAGCGCCTATGACCTCGCGGATACGCAGTATTTT. Amino acid sequence: CASSAYDLADTQYF. Using reference TRBV9 and TRBJ2-3 for the parts outside the CDR3, the full variable domain is DSGVTQTPKHLITATGQRVTLRCSPRSGDLSVYWYQQSLDQGLQFLIQYYNGEERAKGNILERFSAQQFPDLHSELNLSSLELGDSALYFCASSAYDLADTQYFGPGTRLTVL.

This rearrangement joins TRBV27 to TRBJ2-2; possibly TRBD1 for D (5 bases). This CDR3 is 15 amino acids long. Trimming removed 4 bases from V and 5 bases from J, with 14 bases in between. CDR1 and CDR2 from the germline V gene are MNHEY and SMNVEV (reference sequence). CDR3 in amino acids: CASSSQGSRTGELFF. The CDR3 nucleotides read TGTGCCAGCAGTTCTCAGGGATCAAGAACCGGGGAGCTGTTTTTT.

The CDR3 spells CASSIGTRTSGRAYEQYF. The CDR3 DNA sequence: TGTGCCAGCAGTATCGGGACACGCACTAGCGGGAGGGCCTACGAGCAGTACTTC. The chain has TRBV7-9 and TRBJ2-7; 13 bases align to TRBD2. Germline V gives CDR1 SEHNR, CDR2 FQNEAQ (reference sequence). The CDR3 spans 18 residues. Trimming cost V 6 bases and J 2 bases; bases outside gene matches: 13.

The chain uses TRBV7-6 and TRBJ1-5; D not certain. This CDR3 spans 13 amino acids. V shed 1 base and J shed 9 bases, with 10 bases lying between them. From germline, CDR1 is SGHVS and CDR2 FNYEAQ. CDR3 nucleotide sequence: TGTGCCAGCAGCTTAGATTGGAACAGGCCCCAGCATTTT. This gives the protein CASSLDWNRPQHF.

The chain is built from TRBV5-6 and TRBJ2-7; possible D gene TRBD1, 5 bases. The germline CDR1 and CDR2 sequences are SGHDT and YYEEEE. This CDR3 comprises 14 residues. V lost 3 bases, J lost 3 bases, and 13 bases lay in between. CDR3 DNA sequence: TGTGCCAGCAGCTGGGGCCGGATGCTCTACGAGCAGTACTTC. Translation gives CASSWGRMLYEQYF. Variable domain in full (rest from reference TRBV5-6 and TRBJ2-7): DAGVTQSPTHLIKTRGQQVTLRCSPKSGHDTVSWYQQALGQGPQFIFQYYEEEERQRGNFPDRFSGHQFPNYSSELNVNALLLGDSALYLCASSWGRMLYEQYFGPGTRLTVT.

In regard to this clone: In the same sample, other DNA sequences code for this CDR3. The chain couples TRBV27 to TRBJ2-7; D gene uncertain. This CDR3 contains 16 residues. V was trimmed by 2 bases and J by 3 bases, leaving 17 bases between them. Germline loops: CDR1 MNHEY, CDR2 SMNVEV (reference sequence). CDR3 amino acids: CASSLALPPMIYEQYF. CDR3 nucleotides: TGTGCCAGCAGTTTAGCTCTACCCCCAATGATCTACGAGCAGTACTTC.

The genes are TRBV27 and TRBJ2-2; 7 bases are shared with TRBD2. The trim removed 4 bases at V and 10 bases at J, leaving 6 bases unmatched. The CDR3 has 13 amino acids. Germline V gene lookup returns CDR1 MNHEY and CDR2 SMNVEV (reference sequence). This CDR3 reads CASSWGGFEELFF. The CDR3 DNA reads TGTGCCAGCAGTTGGGGGGGTTTTGAGGAGCTGTTTTTT.